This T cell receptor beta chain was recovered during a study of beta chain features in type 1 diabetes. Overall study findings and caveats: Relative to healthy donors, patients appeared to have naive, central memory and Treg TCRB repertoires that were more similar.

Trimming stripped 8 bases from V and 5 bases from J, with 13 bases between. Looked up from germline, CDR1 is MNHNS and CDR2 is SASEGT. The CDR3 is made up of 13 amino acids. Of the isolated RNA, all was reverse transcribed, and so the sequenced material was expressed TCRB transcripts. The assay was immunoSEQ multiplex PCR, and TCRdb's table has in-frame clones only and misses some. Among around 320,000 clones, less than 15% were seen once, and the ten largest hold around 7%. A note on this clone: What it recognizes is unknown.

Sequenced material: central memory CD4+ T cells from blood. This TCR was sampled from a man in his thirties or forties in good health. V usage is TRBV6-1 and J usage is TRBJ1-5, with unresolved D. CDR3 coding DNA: TGTGCCAGCGGAACGGTAGTCTATCAGCCCCAGCATTTT. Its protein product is CASGTVVYQPQHF.